The 16 T cell receptor beta chains below all came from one sample that was sequenced in a study of blood T cell repertoires in COVID-19. The protocol was immunoSEQ multiplex PCR, while the TCRdb copy is restricted to in-frame clones and leaves out a portion. The sample records about 220,000 clones, around 91% being singletons. Sequences were obtained from PBMCs or T cells enriched from blood (not recorded which). The origin of the receptors is a young woman in a cohort exposed to, infected with or recovered from COVID-19 (not recorded which).

This clone occurred once. The V and J genes are TRBV10-2 and TRBJ1-1; D call uncertain. CDR3 length: 12 amino acids. Germline assignment: CDR1 WSHSY and CDR2 SAAADI. Trimming removed 7 bases from V and 6 bases from J, with 12 bases in between. The CDR3 region has the DNA TGCGCCAGCACCGACACTAGGTCTGAAGCTTTCTTT. Its protein product is CASTDTRSEAFF.

The V and J genes are TRBV24-1 and TRBJ1-2; maybe TRBD1 (5 bases). CDR1 KGHDR and CDR2 SFDVKD come from the germline V gene. V lost 11 bases and J lost 4, with 10 bases in between. The CDR3 is 11 residues long. The DNA for the CDR3 is TGTGCCATAGGGGAGGGCTATGGCTACACCTTC. Residues: CAIGEGYGYTF.

The chain combines TRBV7-3 with TRBJ2-1; 8 positions agree with TRBD2. The germline CDR1 and CDR2 sequences are SGHTA and FQGTGA. V shed 5 bases and J 8 bases; nucleotides not matched to a gene: 11. This CDR3 has 15 residues. The CDR3 region has the DNA TGTGCCAGCAGCCCAAGCGCGGGGGGTATTGATGAGCAGTTCTTC. Amino acid sequence: CASSPSAGGIDEQFF.

The V gene is TRBV4-2, the J gene TRBJ1-1, with TRBD1 matching over 11 bases. V lost 1 base, J lost 4 bases, and 5 bases stayed unmatched. There are 16 residues in the CDR3. Germline CDR1 reads LGHNA; CDR2 reads YNFKEQ. The CDR3 DNA is TGTGCCAGCAGCCAAGCCTTCGGGACAGGGGGCACTGAAGCTTTCTTT. It codes for CASSQAFGTGGTEAFF.

The chain employs TRBV15 and TRBJ2-1, with D unclear. The CDR3 totals 15 residues. V lost 0 bases, J lost 3 bases, and 9 bases lay in between. Germline V gene lookup returns CDR1 LNHNV and CDR2 YYDKDF (reference sequence). The CDR3 reads CATSRDDSIYNEQFF. The CDR3 nucleotides read TGTGCCACCAGCAGAGATGACTCAATCTACAATGAGCAGTTCTTC.

The rearrangement links TRBV25-1 to TRBJ1-2; 8 bases map to TRBD1. With 3 bases clipped from V and 0 bases from J, the junction kept 3 bases outside the gene matches. Germline values: CDR1 MGHDK, CDR2 SYGVNS. The CDR3 is 15 residues long. CDR3 in amino acids: CASSEAGGPNYGYTF. The CDR3 DNA reads as TGTGCCAGCAGTGAGGCAGGGGGCCCTAACTATGGCTACACCTTC.

This rearrangement joins TRBV4-2 to TRBJ1-3; tentatively, D is TRBD1 (5 bases). The ends were cut back, 4 bases at V and 1 base at J, with 14 bases in the middle. There are 16 residues in the CDR3. Germline lookup yields CDR1 LGHNA and CDR2 YNFKEQ. Here the CDR3 reads CASSRPGHQSGNTIYF. The CDR3 DNA reads TGTGCCAGCAGCCGTCCTGGACATCAATCTGGAAACACCATATATTTT.

The chain recombines TRBV14 with TRBJ1-1, with D hard to call. The germline V gene has CDR1 SGHDN and CDR2 FVKESK. The CDR3 has 16 residues. The V and J ends lost 1 base and 6 bases respectively, with 18 bases between them. In DNA form, the CDR3 reads TGTGCCAGCAGCCAAGCCGGGAACTCACTGCGGGCTGAAGCTTTCTTT. It translates to CASSQAGNSLRAEAFF.

The genes are TRBV3-1 (or the pseudogene TRBV3-2) and TRBJ2-1; maybe TRBD1 (6 bases). From germline, CDR1 is LGHDT and CDR2 YNNKEL (reference sequence). The V and J ends lost 4 bases and 7 bases respectively, with 20 bases between them. This CDR3 has 16 residues. DNA for the CDR3: TGTGCCAGCAGCCTGACATGGGGGCTATCCCAGAATGAGCAGTTCTTC. Translation: CASSLTWGLSQNEQFF.

The chain uses TRBV2 and TRBJ2-7, with unresolved D. The germline CDR1 and CDR2 sequences are SNHLY and FYNNEI. V dropped 7 bases and J dropped 0 bases, with 10 bases sitting between them. CDR3 length: 13 amino acids. The CDR3 region is CASITEYSYEQYF. CDR3 DNA: TGTGCCAGCATAACGGAGTACTCCTACGAGCAGTACTTC.

There are a few counts of this clone. The rearrangement joins TRBV6-5 to TRBJ1-3; tentatively, D is TRBD1 (5 bases). Germline V lookup: CDR1 MNHEY, CDR2 SVGAGI. With 6 bases removed from V and 0 bases from J, the gap between germline ends came to 12 bases. This CDR3 contains 15 residues. CDR3 DNA sequence: TGTGCCAGCAGGTTACAGGCCTCCTCTGGAAACACCATATATTTT. It specifies CASRLQASSGNTIYF.

This clone has just a few counts. The rearrangement joins TRBV7-2 to TRBJ2-1; 10 bases are shared with TRBD2. This CDR3 is 15 amino acids long. The V gene's germline CDR1 is SGHTA and CDR2 FQGNSA. V lost 11 bases and J lost 4; bases outside the gene matches: 11. The CDR3 DNA reads TGTGCCCGACAATCCCGGACTAGCGGATACAATGAGCAGTTCTTC. This encodes CARQSRTSGYNEQFF.

This sequence joins TRBV6-5 and TRBJ1-2, with D perhaps TRBD1 (6 bases). Germline V gives CDR1 MNHEY, CDR2 SVGAGI. The ends were cut back, 6 bases at V and 4 bases at J, with 18 bases in the middle. This CDR3 region has 15 residues. As DNA, the CDR3 is TGTGCCAGCAGGGCACCAGGGGCGGTCGGCTATGGCTACACCTTC. It yields the protein CASRAPGAVGYGYTF.

This chain's CDR3 is CASNVQGMDQPQHF. The CDR3 DNA reads as TGTGCCAGCAACGTACAGGGAATGGATCAGCCCCAGCATTTT. The gene calls are TRBV2 and TRBJ1-5; D may be TRBD1 (6 bases). From germline, CDR1 is SNHLY and CDR2 FYNNEI. The CDR3 has 14 residues. V was pared by 7 bases and J by 5 bases, with 15 bases between.

The chain joins TRBV7-9 to TRBJ2-7, with 11 bases identical to TRBD1. The ends lost 8 bases at V and 4 bases at J; junction bases unmatched: 1. The CDR3 covers 12 residues. CDR1 is SEHNR and CDR2 is FQNEAQ in the germline V gene (reference sequence). CDR3 in amino acids: CASGTGGYEQYF. The CDR3 nucleotides are TGTGCCAGCGGGACAGGGGGGTACGAGCAGTACTTC.

The chain links TRBV19 to TRBJ1-1; unclear D gene. V lost 5 bases to trimming and J lost 1 base, with 8 bases between them. Germline V gives CDR1 LNHDA, CDR2 SQIVND (reference sequence). CDR3 length equals 13 residues. The CDR3 region has the DNA TGTGCCAGTAGTCCCGGGTCGAACACTGAAGCTTTCTTT. Its translation: CASSPGSNTEAFF.